This note documents a single TCR beta chain sequence. The data were produced by immunoSEQ multiplex PCR, yet TCRdb's version contains in-frame clones alone and is incomplete. Of some 60,000 clones listed, about 90% were seen once; the top ten hold 1.5% to 2%. CDR1 and CDR2 from the germline V gene are SGHAT and FQDESV (reference sequence). The CDR3 length is 14 residues. Losses at the gene ends were 5 bases for V and 0 bases for J; bases not matched to a gene: 1. The entry originates in a study of OX40 agonist ivuxolimab in advanced cancers. Sequenced here: CD4+ or CD8+ T cells sorted from blood, sampled in a trial of the OX40 agonist ivuxolimab. V and J are TRBV11-1 and TRBJ2-1; 7 positions agree with TRBD1. This TCR was recovered from an adult with an advanced solid tumor such as melanoma, head and neck, liver or kidney cancer. The CDR3 nucleotides read TGTGCCAGCAGCCGACAGGGCTCCTACAATGAGCAGTTCTTC. This sequence encodes CASSRQGSYNEQFF.